The TCR beta chain described here comes from a study of STAT5B mutations in CD4+ large granular lymphocyte leukemia. Study at large: Among healthy donors, a particular HLA allele went with more CDR3 'QG' motifs. Study findings and constraints: No patients shared main leukemic clonotypes, though less than 30% appeared at low frequency elsewhere.

Trimming took 0 bases from V and 2 from J; bases not matched to a gene: 7. The CDR3 length is 17 residues. CDR1 is SGHTS and CDR2 is YDEGEE in the germline V gene. About this clone itself: Its antigen remains unknown.

Authors' data handling: Productive clonotypes were detectable down to 2.59 x 10-5 frequency. The protocol was immunoSEQ multiplex PCR, while the TCRdb copy is restricted to in-frame clones and leaves out a portion. The V and J calls and the clone size are those of that table, but D and trimming were determined from the DNA. The profile shows 30,000 to 40,000 clones, around 76% of them singletons. Sequenced input: CD4+ T cells from blood buffy coats. The chain joins TRBV5-8 to TRBJ2-1; 8 nucleotides match TRBD2. The TCR comes from a human donor in good health. CDR3 coding DNA: TGTGCCAGCAGCTTGGTGGTCGGTAGCGGGACCTACAATGAGCAGTTCTTC. This translates into CASSLVVGSGTYNEQFF.